Listed here are 20 T cell receptor beta chains from one sample, sequenced in a study of Ad26.COV2.S vaccination and SARS-CoV-2 variants. Indicated treatment: 15 to 20 received Ad26.COV2.S at low or high dose, single or two shots; about 5 received placebo; per-sample allocation not given. Vaccine and placebo recipients were sampled on day 63 after the first injection. TCRdb keeps only in-frame clones here, not all; method: immunoSEQ multiplex PCR. In the table there are roughly 410,000 clones, under 90% of which are singletons. The sequencing used peripheral blood, collected in a trial of Ad26.COV2.S vaccine versus placebo. Receptors were obtained from a person between 18 and 65 years old who received the Ad26.COV2.S COVID-19 vaccine or a placebo.

The chain carries TRBV5-4 and TRBJ2-5, with 7 nucleotides matching TRBD1. The CDR3 is 14 residues long. Germline V gives CDR1 SGHNT, CDR2 YYREEE (reference sequence). With V trimmed by 2 bases and J by 4 bases, 5 bases remained unmatched. DNA for the CDR3: TGTGCCAGCAGCTTTCGACAGGGAATAGAGACCCAGTACTTC. This codes for CASSFRQGIETQYF.

The chain carries TRBV18 and TRBJ2-3; the D gene could be TRBD1 or TRBD2 (5 bases each). With 6 bases removed from V and 5 bases from J, the gap between germline ends came to 18 bases. In germline, CDR1 is KGHSH, CDR2 LQKENI. The CDR3 runs 15 residues. The CDR3 sequence is CASSSPRGAQDTQYF. The CDR3 bases are TGTGCCAGCTCTTCGCCGAGGGGAGCCCAAGATACGCAGTATTTT.

The rearrangement joins TRBV7-9 to TRBJ2-1; the D gene could be TRBD1 or TRBD2 (6 bases each). The CDR3 is 14 amino acids. Germline loops: CDR1 SEHNR, CDR2 FQNEAQ (reference sequence). V was pared by 5 bases and J by 10 bases, with 18 bases between. CDR3 in amino acids: CASSHLGGGAEQFF. The CDR3 DNA is TGTGCCAGCAGCCATTTAGGAGGGGGAGCCGAGCAGTTCTTC.

This chain connects TRBV11-2 to TRBJ2-1; no reliable D call. This CDR3 is built from 13 residues. Trimming removed 5 bases from V and 4 bases from J, with 9 bases in between. The germline CDR1 and CDR2 sequences are SGHAT and FQNNGV. The CDR3 DNA reads as TGTGCCAGCAGCGCCTTTCAATACAATGAGCAGTTCTTC. Amino acid sequence: CASSAFQYNEQFF.

V is TRBV13 and J is TRBJ1-3, with a weak D call TRBD1 (5 bases). V was clipped by 7 bases and J by 0 bases, with 25 bases between them. Germline V gene data show CDR1 as PRHDT and CDR2 as FYEKMQ (reference sequence). The CDR3 runs to 19 residues. The CDR3 region has the DNA TGTGCCAGCACCGCCCCCGGGACGCTCGGCGGCCACTCTGGAAACACCATATATTTT. Amino acid sequence: CASTAPGTLGGHSGNTIYF.

The chain recombines TRBV7-9 with TRBJ2-1; D is unresolved. The V end lost 3 bases, the J end lost 8 bases, and 11 bases lay between the germline ends. Per the germline V gene, CDR1 is SEHNR and CDR2 is FQNEAQ (reference sequence). The CDR3 is made up of 13 amino acids. The CDR3 protein is CASSLYTPYEQFF. In DNA, the CDR3 is TGTGCCAGCAGCTTGTATACCCCTTATGAGCAGTTCTTC.

The CDR3 reads CASSQMGDTEAFF. The CDR3 DNA sequence: TGTGCCAGCAGCCAGATGGGAGACACTGAAGCTTTCTTT. The chain uses TRBV9 and TRBJ1-1; the D is unclear. V shed 4 bases and J shed 3 bases, with 10 bases lying between them. This CDR3 contains 13 residues. CDR1 and CDR2 from the germline V gene are SGDLS and YYNGEE. The variable domain in full, completed from reference TRBV9 and TRBJ1-1, reads DSGVTQTPKHLITATGQRVTLRCSPRSGDLSVYWYQQSLDQGLQFLIQYYNGEERAKGNILERFSAQQFPDLHSELNLSSLELGDSALYFCASSQMGDTEAFFGQGTRLTVV.

This clone came up once. The chain employs TRBV2 and TRBJ2-4, with D possibly TRBD1 on 6 matching bases. V dropped 4 bases and J dropped 7 bases, with 11 bases sitting between them. The CDR3 totals 13 residues. CDR1 is SNHLY, CDR2 FYNNEI, per germline. The CDR3 is CASSVEGHNIQYF. Written as DNA, the CDR3 is TGTGCCAGCAGTGTAGAGGGACACAACATTCAGTACTTC.

The J gene is TRBJ2-3, the V gene TRBV5-1, with 13 bases lining up with TRBD2. Trimming took 6 bases from V and 2 from J; bases not matched to a gene: 6. The CDR3 spans 16 residues. Germline-derived CDR1 and CDR2 are SGHRS and YFSETQ. CDR3 protein: CASTQGLAGFTDTQYF. The CDR3 nucleotides are TGCGCCAGCACTCAGGGACTAGCGGGGTTCACAGATACGCAGTATTTT.

V gene TRBV3-1 (or the pseudogene TRBV3-2) combines with J gene TRBJ2-1; 9 bases match TRBD2. CDR3 length: 16 amino acids. The trim removed 1 base at V and 5 bases at J, leaving 6 bases unmatched. Germline assignment: CDR1 LGHDT and CDR2 YNNKEL (reference sequence). CDR3 region: CASSQATSGYHNEQFF. The CDR3 DNA follows: TGTGCCAGCAGCCAAGCAACTAGCGGGTACCACAATGAGCAGTTCTTC.

In this sample, this clone turned up a few times. The gene calls are TRBV3-1 (or the pseudogene TRBV3-2) and TRBJ2-1; TRBD2 aligns across 10 bases. V lost 4 bases and J lost 2; bases outside the gene matches: 2. Germline loops: CDR1 LGHDT, CDR2 YNNKEL (reference sequence). This CDR3 has 15 amino acids. The CDR3: CASSLAGGPYNEQFF. The DNA for the CDR3 is TGTGCCAGCAGCCTAGCGGGGGGCCCCTACAATGAGCAGTTCTTC.

J is TRBJ2-3 and V is TRBV9; tentatively, D is TRBD1 or TRBD2 (5 bases each). Between the trimmed V and J ends, which lost 4 bases and 4 bases, there was a span of 13 bases. Germline V gives CDR1 SGDLS, CDR2 YYNGEE. This CDR3 spans 14 amino acids. The CDR3 loop reads CASSLEGLSDTQYF. The DNA for the CDR3 is TGTGCCAGCAGCTTAGAGGGGTTGTCAGATACGCAGTATTTT.

The V gene is TRBV7-2, the J gene TRBJ2-3, with 9 bases matching TRBD2. Germline CDR1 is SGHTA and CDR2 is FQGNSA. Trimming cost V 4 bases and J 4 bases; bases outside gene matches: 6. This CDR3 is 15 amino acids long. CDR3 in amino acids: CASSSQRGVADTQYF. Written as DNA, the CDR3 is TGTGCCAGCAGCTCCCAGCGGGGGGTAGCAGATACGCAGTATTTT.

The V and J genes are TRBV11-2 and TRBJ2-7; TRBD2 might be the D (6 bases). This CDR3 has 14 amino acids. Germline CDR1 is SGHAT and CDR2 is FQNNGV. V gave up 5 bases and J gave up 1 base, with 12 bases separating them. The CDR3 coding sequence is TGTGCCAGCAGCCCCTCTCGGGGGTCCTACGAGCAGTACTTC. Amino acids: CASSPSRGSYEQYF.

This clone was detected a few times. The V and J genes are TRBV6-6 and TRBJ2-2; D is uncertain. From germline, CDR1 is MNHNY and CDR2 SVGAGI (reference sequence). The CDR3 spans 13 residues. Trimming left V 0 bases short and J 4 bases short, with 3 bases between. CDR3 bases: TGTGCCAGCAGTTACTCTGGCACCGGGGAGCTGTTTTTT. It codes for CASSYSGTGELFF.

The V gene is TRBV27, the J gene TRBJ1-4; 7 bases agree with TRBD1. Unmatched junction bases numbered 13, after V lost 6 bases and J lost 6 bases. Per the germline V gene, CDR1 is MNHEY and CDR2 is SMNVEV (reference sequence). The CDR3 length is 16 residues. The CDR3 is CASRVDARTGDEKLFF. CDR3 coding DNA: TGTGCCAGCAGGGTGGATGCTAGGACAGGAGATGAAAAACTGTTTTTT.

The sample holds one count of this clone. The V and J genes are TRBV28 and TRBJ1-1; D perhaps matches TRBD1 (6 bases). The germline V and J ends were trimmed by 8 bases and 5 bases, with 27 bases remaining between them. The germline CDR1 and CDR2 sequences are MDHEN and SYDVKM. The CDR3 consists of 17 residues. CDR3: CASLRSLKRQVGTEAFF. CDR3 bases: TGTGCCAGCTTGCGTTCTCTTAAACGACAGGTGGGGACTGAAGCTTTCTTT. Full variable domain (rest looked up from reference TRBV28 and TRBJ1-1): DVKVTQSSRYLVKRTGEKVFLECVQDMDHENMFWYRQDPGLGLRLIYFSYDVKMKEKGDIPEGYSVSREKKERFSLILESASTNQTSMYLCASLRSLKRQVGTEAFFGQGTRLTVV.

The genes are TRBV5-6 and TRBJ2-1; 9 nucleotides align to TRBD2. This CDR3 contains 15 residues. Germline V gene data show CDR1 as SGHDT and CDR2 as YYEEEE. Losses at the gene ends were 1 base for V and 8 bases for J; bases not matched to a gene: 7. In DNA, the CDR3 is TGTGCCAGCAGCTTGACTCTAGCGGGATTCGATGAGCAGTTCTTC. Translating it yields CASSLTLAGFDEQFF.

The chain combines TRBV19 with TRBJ2-5; 10 bases map to TRBD1. The trim removed 2 bases at V and 2 bases at J, leaving 8 bases unmatched. The germline CDR1 and CDR2 sequences are LNHDA and SQIVND (reference sequence). The CDR3 runs 17 residues. CDR3 loop: CASSIRRDRGLQETQYF. CDR3 in DNA: TGTGCCAGTAGTATAAGAAGGGACAGGGGCTTGCAAGAGACCCAGTACTTC.

The chain recombines TRBV4-3 with TRBJ1-2; a weak D match, TRBD1 (5 bases). Trimming shortened V by 3 bases and J by 6 bases, and 14 bases separated the two germline ends. The germline CDR1 and CDR2 sequences are LGHNA and YSLEER. This CDR3 has 14 amino acids. The CDR3 DNA is TGCGCCAGCAGCCACAGAGAGGGGACGGATGGCTACACCTTC. The encoded protein is CASSHREGTDGYTF.